This note documents a single T cell receptor beta chain sequence. The antigen is not known. This sample is part of a study of shared clonotypes between healthy human individuals. Study results and caveats: Clonotypes shared by all four donors outscored non-shared clonotypes in generation probability. Sharing across a handful of donors was seen in 4.5% to 5.5% of naive CD4 clonotypes. For sorted subsets, rarefaction showed incomplete sequencing despite large depth.

The repertoire was sequenced with immunoSEQ multiplex PCR; TCRdb's copy has only in-frame clones and lacks some. The data show roughly 2.1 million clones, roughly 91% seen once. Terminally differentiated effector memory CD45RA+ cells were excluded by CCR7 positive selection of CD45RO-negative cells. The study enrolled healthy HIV-negative adults without recent acute infections or vaccinations as donors. Sequencing input: naive CD8+ T cells from PBMCs. The TCR was taken from a man between 18 and 29 years old in good health. Some clones in this sample may be carry-over from other donors' samples.

The CDR3 loop is CASSAGLANIQYF. In DNA form, the CDR3 reads TGTGCCAGCAGCGCGGGACTAGCAAACATTCAGTACTTC. V is TRBV13 and J is TRBJ2-4; TRBD2 agrees at 9 bases. The CDR3 consists of 13 residues. Trimming took 5 bases from V and 6 from J; bases not matched to a gene: 2. Germline V lookup: CDR1 PRHDT, CDR2 FYEKMQ (reference sequence).